The T cell receptor beta chain described here comes from a study of blood T cell repertoires in COVID-19. Study-level information: Collection of acute and convalescent COVID-19 samples took place in the United States, Italy and Spain.

Cohorts were assigned according to the clinical history that participants reported. The CDR3 runs to 14 residues. The germline CDR1 and CDR2 sequences are MNHEY and SMNVEV (reference sequence). The V and J ends lost 1 base and 5 bases respectively, with 8 bases between them. Libraries were prepared by immunoSEQ multiplex PCR; TCRdb keeps only in-frame clonotypes and omits some of them. The data hold a few hundred thousand clones, with over 75% observed a single time. What was sequenced was PBMCs or T cells enriched from blood (not recorded which). The rearrangement joins TRBV27 to TRBJ2-2; a weak D match, TRBD1 (5 bases). The TCR comes from a woman aged 40 to 50 who had recovered from COVID-19. Here the CDR3 reads CASSLFRVTGELFF. The CDR3 region has the DNA TGTGCCAGCAGTTTATTCAGGGTTACCGGGGAGCTGTTTTTT.